This TCR beta chain was observed in a study of T cells in Graves' hyperthyroidism and ophthalmopathy. Using RNA transcripts as the source, TCR beta CDR3 regions were amplified. The HTBI primer set was used in a first-round RT-PCR of the TCR CDR3. MiXCR was run by TCRdb on the multiplex PCR reads, yielding one entry per CDR3 protein. Here the sample spans about 600,000 distinct CDR3 sequences, roughly 15% being singletons. The table lists this clonotype with many counts. Antigen: not known. General study findings and limits: Blood also contained most expanded thyroid clonotypes above 0.001.

The PBMCs studied were ones that came from 8.5 to 10 ml fresh peripheral blood. The clonotype comes from a woman aged 50 to 65 with Graves' ophthalmopathy. What was sequenced was blood.

CDR3 loop: CASSFLDRTYEQYF. CDR3 DNA sequence: TGTGCCAGCAGTTTCCTCGACAGGACCTACGAGCAGTACTTC. The chain has TRBV28 and TRBJ2-7; D might be TRBD1 (6 bases). The CDR3 totals 14 residues. CDR1 MDHEN and CDR2 SYDVKM come from the germline V gene. The V gene lost 3 bases and the J gene lost 2 bases, with 11 bases spanning the gap.